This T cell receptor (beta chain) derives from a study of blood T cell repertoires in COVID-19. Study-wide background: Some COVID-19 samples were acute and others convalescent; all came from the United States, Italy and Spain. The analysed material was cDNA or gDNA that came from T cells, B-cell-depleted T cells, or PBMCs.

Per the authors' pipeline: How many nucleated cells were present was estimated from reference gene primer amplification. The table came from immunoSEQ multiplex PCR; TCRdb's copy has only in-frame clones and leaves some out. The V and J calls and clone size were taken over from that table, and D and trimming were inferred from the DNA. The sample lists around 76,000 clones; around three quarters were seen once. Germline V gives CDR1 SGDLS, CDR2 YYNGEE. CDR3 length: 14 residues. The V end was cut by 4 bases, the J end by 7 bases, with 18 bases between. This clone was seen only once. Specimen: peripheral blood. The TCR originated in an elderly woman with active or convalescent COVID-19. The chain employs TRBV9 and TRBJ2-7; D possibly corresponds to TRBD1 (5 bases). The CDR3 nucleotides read TGTGCCAGCAGCCAGGGTCCAGTTCAAGAAGAGCAGTACTTC. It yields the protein CASSQGPVQEEQYF.